Presented here are 5 T cell receptor beta chains from one specimen sequenced in a study of cytomegalovirus exposure and HLA in healthy donors. The PCR ran on 60 Vbeta and 13 Jbeta primers. The repertoire was sequenced with immunoSEQ multiplex PCR; TCRdb's copy has only in-frame clones and lacks some. The repertoire consists of some 220,000 clones, with roughly 78% occurring once and the leading ten covering around 0.44%. Sample: PBMCs. These receptors were collected from a boy younger than 18 in good health and CMV-seronegative.

This clone was seen more than once but under ten times. The CDR3 DNA sequence: TGTGCCAGTAGTATGGGGGGAGGGCCGAGAGAGACCCAGTACTTC. Its protein is CASSMGGGPRETQYF. The V and J genes are TRBV19 and TRBJ2-5, with 7 bases matching TRBD2. The junction had 8 bases not matched to a gene; V was cut back by 3 bases and J by 4 bases. From germline, CDR1 is LNHDA and CDR2 SQIVND (reference sequence). The CDR3 is 15 amino acids.

This clone was seen only once. The rearrangement links TRBV6-6 to TRBJ2-5; no reliable D call. Trimming took off 2 bases at V and 7 bases at J, with 20 bases between the two ends. Germline V gene lookup returns CDR1 MNHNY and CDR2 SVGAGI (reference sequence). This CDR3 contains 16 residues. CDR3 sequence: CASSYLATPSSATQYF. The CDR3 coding sequence is TGTGCCAGCAGTTACCTCGCGACACCCTCTTCGGCGACCCAGTACTTC.

The V and J genes are TRBV19 and TRBJ2-7; a possible D gene is TRBD1 (6 bases). The CDR3 contains 19 residues. The germline V gene has CDR1 LNHDA and CDR2 SQIVND (reference sequence). The V gene lost 5 bases and the J gene lost 2 bases, with 28 bases spanning the gap. CDR3 sequence (DNA): TGTGCCAGTAGTGCTCCCCGGGGACATTCAAGAACTACGACCTACGAGCAGTACTTC. Amino acids: CASSAPRGHSRTTTYEQYF.

The chain joins TRBV11-3 to TRBJ1-1, with TRBD1 as a possible D gene (5 bases). V was shortened by 2 bases and J by 1 base, with 11 bases between the two germline ends. This CDR3 contains 15 residues. Germline V CDR1 and CDR2: SGHNT, YENEEA. The DNA of the CDR3 is TGTGCCAGCAGCTTAACAGGTTTGAGGAACACTGAAGCTTTCTTT. Its protein is CASSLTGLRNTEAFF. Filled out from reference TRBV11-3 and TRBJ1-1, the complete variable domain reads EAGVVQSPRYKIIEKKQPVAFWCNPISGHNTLYWYLQNLGQGPELLIRYENEEAVDDSQLPKDRFSAERLKGVDSTLKIQPAELGDSAVYLCASSLTGLRNTEAFFGQGTRLTVV.

The V call is TRBV7-9, the J call TRBJ1-1; 7 nucleotides agree with TRBD1. The V gene end was trimmed by 8 bases and the J gene end by 6 bases; junction bases not matched to a gene: 12. CDR3 length: 14 amino acids. The germline V gene encodes CDR1 SEHNR and CDR2 FQNEAQ (reference sequence). In nucleotides, the CDR3 is TGTGCCAGCCGCCAACAGGGGAAGTTGCCTGAAGCTTTCTTT. Translated: CASRQQGKLPEAFF. The whole variable domain, remainder taken from reference TRBV7-9 and TRBJ1-1, is DTGVSQNPRHKITKRGQNVTFRCDPISEHNRLYWYRQTLGQGPEFLTYFQNEAQLEKSRLLSDRFSAERPKGSFSTLEIQRTEQGDSAMYLCASRQQGKLPEAFFGQGTRLTVV.